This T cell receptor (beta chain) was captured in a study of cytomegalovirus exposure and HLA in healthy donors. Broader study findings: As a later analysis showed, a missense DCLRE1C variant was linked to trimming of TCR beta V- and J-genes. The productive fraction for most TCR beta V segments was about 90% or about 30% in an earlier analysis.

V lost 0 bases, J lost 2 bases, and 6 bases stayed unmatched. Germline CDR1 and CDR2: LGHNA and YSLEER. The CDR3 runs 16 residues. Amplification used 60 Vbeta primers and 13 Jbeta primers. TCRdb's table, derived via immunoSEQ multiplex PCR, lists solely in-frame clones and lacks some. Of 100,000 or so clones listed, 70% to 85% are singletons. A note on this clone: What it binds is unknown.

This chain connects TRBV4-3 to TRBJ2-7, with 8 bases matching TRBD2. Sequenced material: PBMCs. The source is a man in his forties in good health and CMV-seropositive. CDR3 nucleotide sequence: TGCGCCAGCAGCCAAGAAATCAGCGGGGGTACCTACGAGCAGTACTTC. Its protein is CASSQEISGGTYEQYF.